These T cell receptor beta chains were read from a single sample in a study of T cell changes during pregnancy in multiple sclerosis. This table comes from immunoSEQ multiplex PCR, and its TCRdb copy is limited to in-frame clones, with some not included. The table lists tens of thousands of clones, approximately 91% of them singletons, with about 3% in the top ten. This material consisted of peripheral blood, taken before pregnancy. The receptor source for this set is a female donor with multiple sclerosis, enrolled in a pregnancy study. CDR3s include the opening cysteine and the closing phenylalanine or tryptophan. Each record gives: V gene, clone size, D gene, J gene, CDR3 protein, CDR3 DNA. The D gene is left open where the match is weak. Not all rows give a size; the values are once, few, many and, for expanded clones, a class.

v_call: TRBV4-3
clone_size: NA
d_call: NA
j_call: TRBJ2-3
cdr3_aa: CASSQVPVAGNADTQYF
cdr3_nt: TGCGCCAGCAGCCAAGTTCCCGTGGCGGGGAACGCAGATACGCAGTATTTT

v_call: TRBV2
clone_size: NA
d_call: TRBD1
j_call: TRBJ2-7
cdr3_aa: CASSEIHRGNYEQYF
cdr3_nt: TGTGCCAGCAGTGAAATCCACAGGGGGAACTACGAGCAGTACTTC

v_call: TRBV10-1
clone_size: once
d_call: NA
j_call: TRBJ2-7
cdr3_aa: CASSEDGVPYEQYF
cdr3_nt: TGCGCCAGCAGTGAAGATGGAGTTCCCTACGAGCAGTACTTC

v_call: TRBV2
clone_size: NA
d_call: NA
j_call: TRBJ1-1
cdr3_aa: CASTGDYTEAFF
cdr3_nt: TGTGCCAGCACTGGCGACTACACTGAAGCTTTCTTT

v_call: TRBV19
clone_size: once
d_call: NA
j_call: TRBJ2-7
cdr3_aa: CASSIFTGQTYEQYF
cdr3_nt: TGTGCCAGTAGTATTTTCACGGGTCAGACCTACGAGCAGTACTTC

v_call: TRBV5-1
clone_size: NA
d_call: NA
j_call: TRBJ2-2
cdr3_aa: CASSLAWGGNTGELFF
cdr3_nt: TGCGCCAGCAGCTTGGCCTGGGGAGGGAACACCGGGGAGCTGTTTTTT

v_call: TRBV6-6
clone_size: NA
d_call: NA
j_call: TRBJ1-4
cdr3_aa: CASSEKGGGEKLFF
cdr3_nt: TGTGCCAGCAGCGAGAAGGGAGGAGGGGAAAAACTGTTTTTT

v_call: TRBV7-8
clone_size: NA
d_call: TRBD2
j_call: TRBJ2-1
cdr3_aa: CASSPALGISGSSYNEQFF
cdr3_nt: TGTGCCAGCAGCCCTGCGCTGGGGATTAGCGGGAGCTCCTACAATGAGCAGTTCTTC

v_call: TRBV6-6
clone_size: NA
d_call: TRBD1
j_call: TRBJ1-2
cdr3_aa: CASSSWDRENYGYTF
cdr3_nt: TGTGCCAGCAGTTCCTGGGACAGGGAAAACTATGGCTACACCTTC

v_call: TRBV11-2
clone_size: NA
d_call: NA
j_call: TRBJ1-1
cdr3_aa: CASSLDPRENTEAFF
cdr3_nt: TGTGCCAGCAGCTTAGATCCCAGGGAAAACACTGAAGCTTTCTTT

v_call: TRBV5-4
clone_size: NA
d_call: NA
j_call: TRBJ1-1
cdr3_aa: CASSLALNTEAFF
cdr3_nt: TGTGCCAGCAGCTTGGCCTTGAACACTGAAGCTTTCTTT

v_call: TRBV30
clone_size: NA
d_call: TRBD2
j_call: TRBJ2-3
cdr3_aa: CAWSLLAGGQYF
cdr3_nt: TGTGCCTGGAGTCTACTAGCGGGGGGGCAGTATTTT

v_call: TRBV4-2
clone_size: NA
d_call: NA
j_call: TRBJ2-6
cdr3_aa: CASSQEGVDGSGANVLTF
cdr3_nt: TGTGCCAGCAGCCAAGAAGGGGTCGACGGCTCTGGGGCCAACGTCCTGACTTTC

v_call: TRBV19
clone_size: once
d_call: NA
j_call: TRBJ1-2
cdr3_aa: CASSRDNNNYGYTF
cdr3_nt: TGTGCCAGTAGTAGGGACAACAATAACTATGGCTACACCTTC

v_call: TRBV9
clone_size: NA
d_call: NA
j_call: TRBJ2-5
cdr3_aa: CASSVSDSQETQYF
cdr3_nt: TGTGCCAGCAGCGTATCGGACTCTCAAGAGACCCAGTACTTC

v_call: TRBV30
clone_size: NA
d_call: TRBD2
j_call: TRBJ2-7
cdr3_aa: CAWSGRTSGRALLEQYF
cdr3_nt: TGTGCCTGGAGTGGCCGGACTAGCGGGAGGGCGCTCCTCGAGCAGTACTTC

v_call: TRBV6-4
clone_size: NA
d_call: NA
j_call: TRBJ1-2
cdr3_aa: CASSDTTRNYGYTF
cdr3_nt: TGTGCCAGCAGTGACACTACAAGAAACTATGGCTACACCTTC

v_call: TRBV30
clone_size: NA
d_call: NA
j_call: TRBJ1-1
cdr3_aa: CASRASDTEAFF
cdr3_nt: TGTGCCTCCAGGGCCAGCGACACTGAAGCTTTCTTT

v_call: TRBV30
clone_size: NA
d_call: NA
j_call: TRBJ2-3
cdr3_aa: CAWSVLLPTDTQYF
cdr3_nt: TGTGCCTGGAGTGTACTCCTGCCTACAGATACGCAGTATTTT

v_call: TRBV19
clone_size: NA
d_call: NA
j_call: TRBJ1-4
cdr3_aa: CASSSNEKLFF
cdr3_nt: TGTGCCAGTAGCTCGAATGAAAAACTGTTTTTT

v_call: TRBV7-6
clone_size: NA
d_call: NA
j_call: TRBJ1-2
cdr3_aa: CASSLLIGGAVSGYTF
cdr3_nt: TGTGCCAGCAGCTTACTAATTGGGGGCGCAGTTAGTGGCTACACCTTC

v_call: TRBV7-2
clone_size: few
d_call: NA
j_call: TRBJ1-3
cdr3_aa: CASSSDGISGNTIYF
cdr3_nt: TGTGCCAGCAGCTCGGACGGGATCTCTGGAAACACCATATATTTT

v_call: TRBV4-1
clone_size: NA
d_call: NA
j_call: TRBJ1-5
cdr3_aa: CASSQDKGNQPQHF
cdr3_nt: TGCGCCAGCAGCCAAGATAAGGGGAATCAGCCCCAGCATTTT

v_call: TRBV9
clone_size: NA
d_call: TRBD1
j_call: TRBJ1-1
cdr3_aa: CASSGRDRVSGEAFF
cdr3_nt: TGTGCCAGCAGCGGTCGGGACAGGGTCTCAGGTGAAGCTTTCTTT

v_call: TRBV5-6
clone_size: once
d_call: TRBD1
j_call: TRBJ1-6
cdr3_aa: CASSLPGQSNSPLHF
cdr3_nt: TGTGCCAGCAGCCTTCCGGGACAGTCTAATTCACCCCTCCACTTT

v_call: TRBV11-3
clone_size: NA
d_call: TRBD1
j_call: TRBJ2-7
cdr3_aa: CASSSPGTGFYEQYF
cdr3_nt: TGTGCCAGCAGCTCTCCGGGGACAGGGTTCTACGAGCAGTACTTC

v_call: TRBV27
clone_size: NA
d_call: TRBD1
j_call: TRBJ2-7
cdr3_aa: CASSLGVGTGFAF
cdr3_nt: TGTGCCAGCAGCCTAGGGGTCGGGACAGGGTTTGCCTTC

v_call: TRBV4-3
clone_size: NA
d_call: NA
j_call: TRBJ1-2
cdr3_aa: CASSQEPSGAGYTF
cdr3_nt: TGCGCCAGCAGCCAAGAACCCTCAGGTGCTGGCTACACCTTC

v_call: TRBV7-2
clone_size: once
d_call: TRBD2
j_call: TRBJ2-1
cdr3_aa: CASSPVGSSGGAWEQFF
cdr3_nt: TGTGCCAGCAGCCCAGTTGGGTCGAGCGGGGGGGCATGGGAGCAGTTCTTC

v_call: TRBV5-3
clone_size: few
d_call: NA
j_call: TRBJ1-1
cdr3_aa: CARSGGGHPPNTEAFF
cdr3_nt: TGTGCCAGAAGCGGGGGGGGCCACCCTCCGAACACTGAAGCTTTCTTT

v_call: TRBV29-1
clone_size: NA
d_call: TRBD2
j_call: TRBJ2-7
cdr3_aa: CSVRLAGAHEQYF
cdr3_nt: TGCAGCGTACGACTAGCGGGAGCCCACGAGCAGTACTTC

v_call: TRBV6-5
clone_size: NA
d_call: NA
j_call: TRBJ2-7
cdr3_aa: CASSYEPGSYEQYF
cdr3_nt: TGTGCCAGCAGTTATGAGCCGGGCTCCTACGAGCAGTACTTC

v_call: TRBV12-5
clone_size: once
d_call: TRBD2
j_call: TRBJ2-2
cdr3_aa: CASGTIAGEYTGELFF
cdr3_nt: TGTGCTAGTGGAACGATAGCGGGAGAATACACCGGGGAGCTGTTTTTT

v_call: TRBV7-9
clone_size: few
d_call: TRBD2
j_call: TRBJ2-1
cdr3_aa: CASSLSGGAVEQFF
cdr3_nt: TGTGCCAGCAGCTTAAGCGGGGGGGCGGTTGAGCAGTTCTTC

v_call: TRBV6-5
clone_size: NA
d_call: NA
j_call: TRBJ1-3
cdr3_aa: CASTRERLGGNTIYF
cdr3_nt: TGTGCCAGCACTAGAGAGAGACTGGGTGGAAACACCATATATTTT

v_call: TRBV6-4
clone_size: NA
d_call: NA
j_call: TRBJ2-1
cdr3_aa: CASSDEQAPYSYNEQFF
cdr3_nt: TGTGCCAGCAGTGACGAACAGGCCCCTTACTCCTACAATGAGCAGTTCTTC

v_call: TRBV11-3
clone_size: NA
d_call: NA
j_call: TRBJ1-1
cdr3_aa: CASSFTGKTEAFF
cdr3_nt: TGTGCCAGCAGCTTTACAGGGAAGACTGAAGCTTTCTTT

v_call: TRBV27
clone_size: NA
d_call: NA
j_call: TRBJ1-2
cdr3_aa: CASSPPSQAYGYTF
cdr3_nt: TGTGCCAGCAGTCCGCCCTCACAGGCCTATGGCTACACCTTC

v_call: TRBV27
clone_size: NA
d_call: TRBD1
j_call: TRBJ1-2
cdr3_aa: CASTGTALQGGYGYTF
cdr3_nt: TGTGCCAGCACAGGGACAGCGCTCCAGGGCGGCTATGGCTACACCTTC

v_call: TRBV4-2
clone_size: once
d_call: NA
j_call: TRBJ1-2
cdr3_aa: CASSPLAEVLANYGYTF
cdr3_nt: TGTGCCAGCAGCCCCCTTGCCGAGGTCTTGGCTAACTATGGCTACACCTTC

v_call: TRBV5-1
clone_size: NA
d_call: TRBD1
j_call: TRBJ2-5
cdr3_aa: CASSSETGGAETQYF
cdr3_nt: TGCGCCAGCAGCTCGGAGACAGGGGGCGCGGAGACCCAGTACTTC

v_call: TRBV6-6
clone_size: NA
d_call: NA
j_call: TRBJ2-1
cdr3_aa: CASSGRRGSSYNEQFF
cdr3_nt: TGTGCCAGCAGTGGCCGACGGGGGAGCTCCTACAATGAGCAGTTCTTC

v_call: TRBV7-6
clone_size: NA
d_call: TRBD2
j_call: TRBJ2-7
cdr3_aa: CASSRGSGRSHYEQYF
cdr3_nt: TGTGCCAGCAGCCGGGGGAGCGGGAGGTCCCACTACGAGCAGTACTTC

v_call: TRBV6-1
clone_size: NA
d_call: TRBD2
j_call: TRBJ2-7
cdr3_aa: CASSEGSGSSYEQYF
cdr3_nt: TGTGCCAGCAGTGAAGGGAGCGGGAGTTCTTACGAGCAGTACTTC

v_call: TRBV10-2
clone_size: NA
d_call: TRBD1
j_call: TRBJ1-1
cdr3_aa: CASSELSGGGTEAFF
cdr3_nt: TGCGCCAGCAGTGAACTTTCAGGGGGAGGCACTGAAGCTTTCTTT